This TCR beta chain was sequenced for a study of cytomegalovirus exposure and HLA in healthy donors. The germline CDR1 and CDR2 sequences are MDHEN and SYDVKM. The CDR3 runs 13 residues. V lost 8 bases, J lost 10 bases, and 15 bases lay in between. Findings of the study overall: Most CMV-associated TCR beta chains appeared HLA-restricted in a later analysis. Accurate HLA-A and HLA-B prediction from TCR beta sequences was reported for most subjects.

As to this clone: Its target is not known.

PCR amplification relied on 60 Vbeta primers (plus 13 Jbeta primers). Data came from immunoSEQ multiplex PCR; TCRdb stores just in-frame clones and leaves some out. Recorded for this sample: about 200,000 clones. The source is a girl aged 2 to 9 in good health and CMV-seropositive. This sequence joins TRBV28 and TRBJ1-6; D gene ambiguous. The sample consisted of PBMCs. CDR3 nucleotides: TGTGCCAGCGATCGGGATGCTAGCTCACCCCTCCACTTT. This translates into CASDRDASSPLHF.